Given below is one T cell receptor (beta chain) in context. This sample is part of a study of shared clonotypes between healthy human individuals. Study-level background: A donor's plate count was three for CD4 naive and three for CD4 memory; CD8 naive had two and CD8 memory one.

Clones were sequenced by immunoSEQ multiplex PCR, and TCRdb holds only the in-frame ones, with some missing. This table has around 2,000,000 clones, roughly 96% appearing once. The CDR3 runs 13 residues. Germline loops: CDR1 MNHEY, CDR2 SMNVEV (reference sequence). V was clipped by 5 bases and J by 5 bases, with 13 bases between them. The rearrangement uses TRBV27 and TRBJ2-7; maybe TRBD2 (6 bases). This receptor was obtained from a man between 18 and 35 years old in good health. The sequencing input was naive CD4+ T cells sorted from blood. Subset described: CD45RA+ positively selected. The DNA for the CDR3 is TGTGCCAGCAGTCTACGGGAGTCAAACGAGCAGTACTTC. Translating it yields CASSLRESNEQYF.